These 19 T cell receptor beta chains came from one sample sequenced in a study of a mutant IDH1 vaccine in newly diagnosed glioma (dated by TCRdb to the early 2020s). Receptor libraries were prepared by the immunoSEQ multiplex PCR assay. TCRdb provides this immuneACCESS table in a form limited to in-frame rearrangements. Some clones are lacking; in checked studies, under half of them reflect an unresolved V gene, and why the rest are absent is not known. The sample records 90,000 to 100,000 clones, over 85% of which are singletons. Together, the top ten hold approximately 0.6% of the sample. The time point label, as the study defines it: baseline, week 1 (first vaccination visit). The label giving this sample's treatment or condition can be read as: pre-vaccination baseline after standard-of-care therapy. The starting material was PBMCs, obtained from a glioma patient treated with radiotherapy, temozolomide or both. The source is a woman in her forties or fifties with glioma.

In this sample, this clone turned up once. Here the CDR3 DNA reads TGCGCCAGCAGCCAGGGACTAGCGGTAAATGAGCAGTTCTTC. This codes for CASSQGLAVNEQFF. The V call is TRBV5-1, the J call TRBJ2-1; 11 bases match TRBD2. The CDR3 has 14 residues. CDR1 and CDR2 (germline): SGHRS, YFSETQ. V trimming: 4 bases; J trimming: 7 bases; junction bases outside the gene matches: 4.

The V gene is TRBV15, the J gene TRBJ2-3, with D possibly being TRBD1 or TRBD2 (5 bases each). The CDR3 runs 15 residues. The V gene's germline CDR1 is LNHNV and CDR2 YYDKDF (reference sequence). With 3 bases removed from V and 7 bases from J, the gap between germline ends came to 17 bases. In DNA form, the CDR3 reads TGTGCCACCAGCAGGGCTGGGGGAGACTCAAATACGCAGTATTTT. Its translation: CATSRAGGDSNTQYF.

This chain connects TRBV2 to TRBJ2-7; D remains unclear. Between the trimmed V and J ends, which lost 7 bases and 5 bases, there was a span of 24 bases. The CDR3 extends over 16 amino acids. The germline CDR1 and CDR2 sequences are SNHLY and FYNNEI. The CDR3 region has the DNA TGTGCCAGCAAAGGGCTACGGCTTGACTCCTGGGACGAGCAGTACTTC. Translated, it gives CASKGLRLDSWDEQYF.

J is TRBJ1-2 and V is TRBV2; a possible D gene is TRBD1 (5 bases). CDR3 length: 15 residues. Trimming pared 1 base from V and 4 bases from J, leaving 13 bases between. The germline gives CDR1 SNHLY, CDR2 FYNNEI. The CDR3 region is CASSEELGGGYGYTF. As DNA, the CDR3 is TGTGCCAGCAGTGAAGAGTTGGGGGGAGGCTATGGCTACACCTTC.

The chain has TRBV5-6 and TRBJ2-3, with unresolved D. The germline V gene encodes CDR1 SGHDT and CDR2 YYEEEE. The CDR3 runs to 13 residues. Trimming removed 4 bases from V and 1 base from J, with 7 bases in between. Here the CDR3 DNA reads TGTGCCAGCAGCCCTCTAGGCACAGATACGCAGTATTTT. Amino acid sequence: CASSPLGTDTQYF.

A single count supports this clone. This chain links TRBV30 with TRBJ2-3; D gene unclear. The CDR3 is 13 residues long. CDR1 is GTSNPN, CDR2 SVGIG, per germline (reference sequence). V lost 5 bases and J 1 base, leaving 10 bases between the germline ends. The CDR3 DNA reads as TGTGCCTGGGTAGTGGGCGGCACAGATACGCAGTATTTT. It specifies CAWVVGGTDTQYF.

This clone was recorded only once. The chain uses TRBV5-4 and TRBJ2-1; TRBD2 aligns across 9 bases. This CDR3 comprises 18 residues. CDR1 and CDR2 (germline): SGHNT, YYREEE (reference sequence). V was clipped by 0 bases and J by 4 bases; unmatched bases: 11. The CDR3 loop reads CASSLGLAATKNYNEQFF. The DNA of the CDR3 is TGTGCCAGCAGCTTGGGACTAGCGGCCACCAAGAATTACAATGAGCAGTTCTTC.

The rearrangement links TRBV6-6 to TRBJ1-2; TRBD1 is a possible D gene (6 bases). The V end lost 0 bases, the J end lost 6 bases, and 8 bases lay between the germline ends. CDR1 and CDR2 from the germline V gene are MNHNY and SVGAGI (reference sequence). The CDR3 is made up of 13 amino acids. The CDR3 bases are TGTGCCAGCAGTTACTCGGCAGGGGATGGCTACACCTTC. Encoded protein: CASSYSAGDGYTF.

This sequence joins TRBV13 and TRBJ2-7; D gene ambiguous. Trimming left V 0 bases short and J 0 bases short, with 9 bases between. Germline CDR1 is PRHDT and CDR2 is FYEKMQ (reference sequence). This CDR3 region has 15 residues. The CDR3, as DNA: TGTGCCAGCAGCTTAGGAGCGAAGAGCTCCTACGAGCAGTACTTC. Protein: CASSLGAKSSYEQYF.

V usage is TRBV4-1 and J usage is TRBJ2-7; TRBD2 is a possible D gene (6 bases). V was clipped by 1 base and J by 0 bases, with 13 bases between them. The CDR3 contains 16 residues. Germline V gene lookup returns CDR1 MGHRA and CDR2 YSYEKL. The DNA for the CDR3 is TGCGCCAGCAGCCAAGGTAGGCGGGGTAGCTCCTACGAGCAGTACTTC. This encodes CASSQGRRGSSYEQYF.

V is TRBV9 and J is TRBJ2-5, with D unresolved. Looked up from germline, CDR1 is SGDLS and CDR2 is YYNGEE. The germline V and J ends were trimmed by 4 bases and 1 base, with 11 bases remaining between them. The CDR3 length is 14 residues. In nucleotides, the CDR3 is TGTGCCAGCAGCCAAACGTGGGGCCAAGAGACCCAGTACTTC. It yields the protein CASSQTWGQETQYF.

CDR3 region: CASSPGQGRSYEQYF. The CDR3 DNA reads TGTGCCAGCAGTCCTGGACAGGGAAGGTCCTACGAGCAGTACTTC. This chain joins TRBV7-9 and TRBJ2-7, with 8 bases fitting TRBD1. Germline V gene data show CDR1 as SEHNR and CDR2 as FQNEAQ (reference sequence). V lost 6 bases, J lost 1 base, and 8 bases stayed unmatched. The CDR3 covers 15 residues.

This CDR3 is CASSPSPGKQYF. The CDR3 DNA reads as TGTGCCAGCAGCCCCTCGCCCGGGAAGCAGTACTTC. V and J are TRBV11-2 and TRBJ2-7, with D perhaps TRBD2 (5 bases). V shed 5 bases and J shed 8 bases, with 13 bases lying between them. The CDR3 is made up of 12 amino acids. Germline CDR1 is SGHAT and CDR2 is FQNNGV.

The V call is TRBV27, the J call TRBJ2-1; D is uncertain. With 2 bases removed from V and 5 bases from J, the gap between germline ends came to 19 bases. The germline V gene encodes CDR1 MNHEY and CDR2 SMNVEV (reference sequence). The CDR3 consists of 17 residues. CDR3 bases: TGTGCCAGCAGTTTAAGGTCCGGGCCTGGGTACCACAATGAGCAGTTCTTC. It is translated as CASSLRSGPGYHNEQFF.

With regard to this clone: Within the sample, other DNA sequences also encode this same CDR3. The V and J genes are TRBV6-6 and TRBJ2-7; tentatively, D is TRBD1 (6 bases). The V end was cut by 0 bases, the J end by 2 bases, with 8 bases between. The CDR3 is 14 amino acids. CDR1 is MNHNY, CDR2 SVGAGI, per germline (reference sequence). DNA for the CDR3: TGTGCCAGCAGTTACTCTCCAGGGGCCTACGAGCAGTACTTC. Encoded protein: CASSYSPGAYEQYF.

CDR3 sequence: CASSFRDSEETQYF. CDR3 in DNA: TGTGCCAGCAGTTTCCGGGACAGCGAAGAGACCCAGTACTTC. The chain recombines TRBV6-1 with TRBJ2-5; TRBD1 matches 7 bases. With 5 bases clipped from V and 3 bases from J, the junction kept 6 bases outside the gene matches. The CDR3 has 14 amino acids. The germline V gene has CDR1 MNHNS and CDR2 SASEGT.

The chain combines TRBV5-1 with TRBJ1-1; 7 bases map to TRBD1. Germline values: CDR1 SGHRS, CDR2 YFSETQ. J lost 5 bases, V lost 5 bases, and 6 bases had no gene match. CDR3 size: 13 residues. In DNA, the CDR3 is TGCGCCAGCAGAGGGGGCCCGAGGACTGAAGCTTTCTTT. Protein: CASRGGPRTEAFF.

The chain joins TRBV29-1 to TRBJ2-5, with a possible D match to TRBD1 (5 bases). The V gene's germline CDR1 is SQVTM and CDR2 ANQGSEA. V dropped 1 base and J dropped 2 bases, with 8 bases sitting between them. The CDR3 extends over 13 amino acids. The CDR3: CSVEVGQQETQYF. In DNA form, the CDR3 reads TGCAGCGTTGAAGTTGGACAACAAGAGACCCAGTACTTC.

The rearrangement uses TRBV2 and TRBJ2-5, with 7 bases matching TRBD1. CDR1 is SNHLY and CDR2 is FYNNEI in the germline V gene. V shed 6 bases, J shed 8 bases, and the junction held 9 bases outside the gene matches. The CDR3 runs to 13 residues. The CDR3 reads CASSVLQGTTQYF. The CDR3 DNA sequence: TGTGCCAGCAGCGTCCTACAGGGGACAACCCAGTACTTC.